This T cell receptor (beta chain) was found in a study of T cells after yellow fever vaccination. Study-level information: Each low-cell-number fraction was prepared by means of SMART-Seq v4 Ultra Low Input. General study results and limits: Though it reached lower strength, the secondary response hit its peak faster, day 5 versus 15.

This clonotype was counted many times. Its antigen is undetermined. Universal primer sites and UMIs were introduced during 5'RACE template-switching synthesis of TCR cDNA. From the 5' RACE reads, TCRdb called clonotypes with MiXCR, one entry per CDR3 protein. Here the sample spans about 340,000 distinct CDR3 sequences, 8.7% being singletons. Germline V CDR1 and CDR2: DFQATT, SNEGSKA (reference sequence). V was shortened by 4 bases and J by 9 bases, with 22 bases between the two germline ends. The CDR3 totals 16 residues. V gene TRBV20-1 combines with J gene TRBJ1-6, with D perhaps TRBD1 (6 bases). The sequenced sample was PBMCs, obtained on the day of the first yellow fever vaccination. The receptor's source is a man between 18 and 29 years old who received the YFV17D yellow fever vaccine. In DNA form, the CDR3 reads TGCAGTGCTAACGCCCGGGGGCCTATAACTGGTTCACCCCTCCACTTT. This gives the protein CSANARGPITGSPLHF.